This entry concerns a single TCR beta chain. Its antigen is unidentified. Unexposed donor CD4+ T cells date from about 2011-2018, before the COVID-19 pandemic. Isolation of CD4+ T cells took place after nine to ten days in culture. These data come from a study of CD4 T cells in relation to SARS-CoV-2 and coronaviruses. Clones were read by immunoSEQ multiplex PCR, and TCRdb kept only the in-frame ones, dropping some. The sample records about 20,000 clones, 60% to 80% being singletons. Trimming removed 3 bases from V and 0 bases from J, with 14 bases in between. This CDR3 has 17 amino acids. The V gene's germline CDR1 is WNHNN and CDR2 SYGVQD (reference sequence).

This chain connects TRBV10-1 to TRBJ2-2, with D perhaps matching TRBD2 (5 bases). This receptor was obtained from a human donor in good health. The source material was CD4+ T cells from PBMCs, cultured in vitro. CDR3 loop: CASSESVGDSNTGELFF. In DNA form, the CDR3 reads TGCGCCAGCAGTGAATCTGTCGGGGATTCGAACACCGGGGAGCTGTTTTTT.